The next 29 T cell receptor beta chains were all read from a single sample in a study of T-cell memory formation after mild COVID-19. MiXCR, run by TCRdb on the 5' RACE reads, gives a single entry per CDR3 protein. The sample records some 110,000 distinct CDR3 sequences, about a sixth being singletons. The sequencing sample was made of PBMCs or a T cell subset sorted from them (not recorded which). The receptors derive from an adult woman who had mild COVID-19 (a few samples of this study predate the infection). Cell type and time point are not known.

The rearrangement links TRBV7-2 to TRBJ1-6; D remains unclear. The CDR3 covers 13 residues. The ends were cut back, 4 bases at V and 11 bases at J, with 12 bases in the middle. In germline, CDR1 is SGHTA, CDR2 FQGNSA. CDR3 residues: CASSSWLDTPLHF. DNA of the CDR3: TGTGCCAGCAGCTCTTGGCTAGATACACCCCTCCACTTT.

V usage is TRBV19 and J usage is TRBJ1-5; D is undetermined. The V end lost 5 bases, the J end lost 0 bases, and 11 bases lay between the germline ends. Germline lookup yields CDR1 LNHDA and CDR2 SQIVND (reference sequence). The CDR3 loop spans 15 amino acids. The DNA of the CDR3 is TGTGCCAGTAGTTCGGACGGATTTAGCAATCAGCCCCAGCATTTT. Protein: CASSSDGFSNQPQHF.

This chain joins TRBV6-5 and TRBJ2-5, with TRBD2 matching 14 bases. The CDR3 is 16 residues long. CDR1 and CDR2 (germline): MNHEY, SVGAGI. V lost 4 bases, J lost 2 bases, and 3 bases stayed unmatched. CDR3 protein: CASSFRLAGGQETQYF. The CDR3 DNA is TGTGCCAGCAGTTTTCGACTAGCGGGAGGGCAAGAGACCCAGTACTTC.

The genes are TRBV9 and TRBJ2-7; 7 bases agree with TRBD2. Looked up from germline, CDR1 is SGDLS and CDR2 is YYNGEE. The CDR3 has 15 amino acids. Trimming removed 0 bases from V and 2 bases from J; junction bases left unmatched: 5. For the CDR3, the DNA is TGTGCCAGCAGCGTAGGCGGTGGGGGGGCCTACGAGCAGTACTTC. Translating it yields CASSVGGGGAYEQYF.

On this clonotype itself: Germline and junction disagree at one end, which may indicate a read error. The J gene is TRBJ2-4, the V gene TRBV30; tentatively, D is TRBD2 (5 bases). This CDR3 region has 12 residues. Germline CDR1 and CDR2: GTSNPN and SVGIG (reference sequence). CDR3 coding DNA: TGTGACTGGAGTGTAATGGGAGACATTCAGTACTTC. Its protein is CDWSVMGDIQYF.

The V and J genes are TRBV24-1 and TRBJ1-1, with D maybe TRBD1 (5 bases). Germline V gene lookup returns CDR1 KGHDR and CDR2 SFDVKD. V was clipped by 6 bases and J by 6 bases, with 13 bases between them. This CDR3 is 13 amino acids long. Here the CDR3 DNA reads TGTGCCACCAGTCATTCAAACAGGCCTGAAGCTTTCTTT. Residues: CATSHSNRPEAFF.

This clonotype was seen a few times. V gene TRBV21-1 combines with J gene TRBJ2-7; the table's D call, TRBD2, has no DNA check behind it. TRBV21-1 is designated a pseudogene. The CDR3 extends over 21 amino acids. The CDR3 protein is CASSRGQVFNPYSPVSYEQYF. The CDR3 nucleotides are TGTGCCAGCAGCAGGGGCCAGGTGTTTAACCCCTATTCCCCGGTCTCCTACGAGCAGTACTTC.

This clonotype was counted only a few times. CDR3 protein: CASSLRTGTEAFF. CDR3 in DNA: TGTGCCAGCAGTCTAAGGACGGGGACTGAAGCTTTCTTT. V gene TRBV6-5 combines with J gene TRBJ1-1; D gene unclear. The CDR3 runs to 13 residues. V was pared by 5 bases and J by 5 bases, with 12 bases between. Germline CDR1 is MNHEY and CDR2 is SVGAGI.

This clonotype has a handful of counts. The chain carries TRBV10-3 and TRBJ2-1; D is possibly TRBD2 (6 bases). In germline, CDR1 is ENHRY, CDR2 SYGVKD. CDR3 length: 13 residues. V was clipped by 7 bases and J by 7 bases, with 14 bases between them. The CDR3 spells CAITDPGLNEQFF. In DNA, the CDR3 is TGTGCCATCACCGACCCAGGACTAAATGAGCAGTTCTTC.

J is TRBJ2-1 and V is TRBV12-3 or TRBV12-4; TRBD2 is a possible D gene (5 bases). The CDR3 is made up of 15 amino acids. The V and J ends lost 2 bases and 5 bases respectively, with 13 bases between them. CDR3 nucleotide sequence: TGTGCCAGCAGTTTAATGGAACTAGTCGACAATGAGCAGTTCTTC. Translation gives CASSLMELVDNEQFF.

CDR3 region: CASSPQGGAYEQYF. CDR3 in DNA: TGCGCCAGCAGCCCTCAGGGGGGGGCCTACGAGCAGTACTTC. This chain links TRBV4-1 with TRBJ2-7; D assignment may be TRBD1 or TRBD2 (7 bases each). Trimming cost V 4 bases and J 2 bases, with 12 bases left between them. The CDR3 extends over 14 amino acids. Looked up from germline, CDR1 is MGHRA and CDR2 is YSYEKL.

In nucleotides, the CDR3 is TGCAGTGCTAGAGATCTCCGGACTAGCGCAGATACGCAGTATTTT. Its translation: CSARDLRTSADTQYF. This chain links TRBV20-1 with TRBJ2-3; 9 nucleotides line up with TRBD2. CDR3 length: 15 residues. V shed 0 bases, J shed 4 bases, and the junction held 5 bases outside the gene matches. CDR1 and CDR2 (germline): DFQATT, SNEGSKA (reference sequence).

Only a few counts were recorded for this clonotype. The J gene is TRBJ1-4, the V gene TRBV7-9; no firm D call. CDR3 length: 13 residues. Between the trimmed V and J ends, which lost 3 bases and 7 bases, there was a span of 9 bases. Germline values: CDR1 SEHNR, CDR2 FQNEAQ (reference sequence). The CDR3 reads CASSFSRSEKLFF. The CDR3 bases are TGTGCCAGCAGCTTCTCCAGGAGTGAAAAACTGTTTTTT.

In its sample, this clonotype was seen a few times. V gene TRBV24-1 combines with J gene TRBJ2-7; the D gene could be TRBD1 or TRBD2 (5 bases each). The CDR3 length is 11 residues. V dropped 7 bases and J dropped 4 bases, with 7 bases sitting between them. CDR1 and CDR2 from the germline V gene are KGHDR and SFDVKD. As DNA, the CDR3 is TGTGCCACCAGGAGGGGTTACGAGCAGTACTTC. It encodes CATRRGYEQYF.

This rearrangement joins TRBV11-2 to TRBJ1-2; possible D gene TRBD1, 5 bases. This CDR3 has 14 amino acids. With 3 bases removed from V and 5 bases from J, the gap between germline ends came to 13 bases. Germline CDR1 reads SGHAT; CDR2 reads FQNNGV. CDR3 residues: CASSFEPREYGYTF. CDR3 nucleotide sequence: TGTGCCAGCAGCTTCGAACCCAGGGAGTATGGCTACACCTTC.

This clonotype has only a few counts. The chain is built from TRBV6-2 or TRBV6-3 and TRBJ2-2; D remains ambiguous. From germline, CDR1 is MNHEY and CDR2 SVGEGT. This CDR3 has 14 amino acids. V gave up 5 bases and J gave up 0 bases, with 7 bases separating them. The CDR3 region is CASSILPNTGELFF. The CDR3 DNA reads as TGTGCCAGCAGTATACTTCCGAACACCGGGGAGCTGTTTTTT.

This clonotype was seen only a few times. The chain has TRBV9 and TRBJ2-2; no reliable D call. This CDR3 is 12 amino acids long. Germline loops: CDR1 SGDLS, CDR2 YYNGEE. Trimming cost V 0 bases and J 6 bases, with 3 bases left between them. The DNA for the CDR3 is TGTGCCAGCAGCGTAGGTCCCGGGGAGCTGTTTTTT. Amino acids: CASSVGPGELFF.

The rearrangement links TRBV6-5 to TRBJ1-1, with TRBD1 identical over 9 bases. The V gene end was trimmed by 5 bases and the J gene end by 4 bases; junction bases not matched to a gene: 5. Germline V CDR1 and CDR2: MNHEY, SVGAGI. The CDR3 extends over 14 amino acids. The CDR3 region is CASSRTGVGTEAFF. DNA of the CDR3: TGTGCCAGCAGTCGGACAGGGGTTGGCACTGAAGCTTTCTTT.

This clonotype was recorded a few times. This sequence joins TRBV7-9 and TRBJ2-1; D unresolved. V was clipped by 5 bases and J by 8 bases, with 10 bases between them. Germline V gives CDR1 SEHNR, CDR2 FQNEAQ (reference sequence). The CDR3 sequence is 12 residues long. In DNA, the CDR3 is TGTGCCAGCAGCCAAGTCCGGGATGAGCAGTTCTTC. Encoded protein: CASSQVRDEQFF.

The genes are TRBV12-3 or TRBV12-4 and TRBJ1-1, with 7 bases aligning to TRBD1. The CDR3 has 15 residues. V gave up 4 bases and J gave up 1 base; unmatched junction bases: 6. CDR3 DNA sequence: TGTGCCAGCAGTTCGGACAGGTGGGCGAACACTGAAGCTTTCTTT. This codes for CASSSDRWANTEAFF.

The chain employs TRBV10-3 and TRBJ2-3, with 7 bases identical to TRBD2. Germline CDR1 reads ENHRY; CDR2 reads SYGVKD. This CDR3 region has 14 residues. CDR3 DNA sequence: TGTCCCTCCCGGGAGGAATTTAGCACAGATACGCAGTATTTT. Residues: CPSREEFSTDTQYF.

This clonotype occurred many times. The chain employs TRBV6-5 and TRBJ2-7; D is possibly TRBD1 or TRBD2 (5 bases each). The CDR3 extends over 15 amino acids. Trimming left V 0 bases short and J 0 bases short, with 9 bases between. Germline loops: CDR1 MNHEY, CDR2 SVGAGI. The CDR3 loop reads CASSYSAGSSYEQYF. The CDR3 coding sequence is TGTGCCAGCAGTTACTCGGCAGGGAGCTCCTACGAGCAGTACTTC.

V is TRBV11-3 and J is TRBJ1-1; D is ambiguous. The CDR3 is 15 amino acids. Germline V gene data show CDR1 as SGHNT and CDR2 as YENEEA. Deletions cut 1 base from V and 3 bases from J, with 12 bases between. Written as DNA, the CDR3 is TGTGCCAGCAGCTTAGGGATCGGAGCGGACACTGAAGCTTTCTTT. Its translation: CASSLGIGADTEAFF.

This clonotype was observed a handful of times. The CDR3: CASSATSDANTGELFF. The CDR3 DNA reads as TGTGCCAGCAGTGCTACTAGCGATGCGAACACCGGGGAGCTGTTTTTT. The V and J genes are TRBV6-4 and TRBJ2-2; TRBD2 aligns across 7 bases. The CDR3 is 16 residues long. The germline CDR1 and CDR2 sequences are MRHNA and SNTAGT. Trimming cost V 4 bases and J 0 bases; bases outside gene matches: 5.

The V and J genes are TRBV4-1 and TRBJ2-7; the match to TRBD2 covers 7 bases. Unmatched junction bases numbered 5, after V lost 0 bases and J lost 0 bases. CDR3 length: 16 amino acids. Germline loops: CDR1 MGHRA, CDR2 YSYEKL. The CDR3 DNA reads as TGCGCCAGCAGCCAAGAATATCTAGCGGCCTCCTACGAGCAGTACTTC. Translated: CASSQEYLAASYEQYF.

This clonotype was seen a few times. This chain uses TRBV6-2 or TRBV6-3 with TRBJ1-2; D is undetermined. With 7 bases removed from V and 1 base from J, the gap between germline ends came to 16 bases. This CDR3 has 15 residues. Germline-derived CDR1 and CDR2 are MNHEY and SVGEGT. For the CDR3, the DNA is TGTGCCAGCACCCCAGGAATTCAGGATAACTATGGCTACACCTTC. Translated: CASTPGIQDNYGYTF.

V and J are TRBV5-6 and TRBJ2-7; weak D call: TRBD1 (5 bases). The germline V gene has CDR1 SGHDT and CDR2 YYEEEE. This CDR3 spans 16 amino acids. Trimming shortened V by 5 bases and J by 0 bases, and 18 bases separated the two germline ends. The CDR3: CASRRARVPSSYEQYF. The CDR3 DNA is TGTGCCAGCAGACGCGCCAGGGTCCCCTCCTCCTACGAGCAGTACTTC.

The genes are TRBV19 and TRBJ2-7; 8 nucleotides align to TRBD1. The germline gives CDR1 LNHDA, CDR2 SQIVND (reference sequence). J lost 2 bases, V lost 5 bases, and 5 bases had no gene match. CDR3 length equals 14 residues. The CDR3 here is CASSSDRGTYEQYF. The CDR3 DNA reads TGTGCCAGTAGTTCTGACAGGGGTACCTACGAGCAGTACTTC.

For the CDR3, the DNA is TGCGCCAGCAGCCGCCGGGACAGCTACACCGGGGAGCTGTTTTTT. It encodes CASSRRDSYTGELFF. This chain uses TRBV5-1 with TRBJ2-2; 7 bases map to TRBD1. The germline V gene encodes CDR1 SGHRS and CDR2 YFSETQ. J was trimmed by 3 bases and V by 4 bases; bases with no gene match: 6. The CDR3 has 15 residues.